The rows below give T cell receptor beta chains drawn from one sample of a study of control samples from healthy donors and cancer patients. Generated by immunoSEQ multiplex PCR, the TCRdb table keeps only in-frame clones and is missing some. The profile covers about 20,000 clones, with approximately 91% appearing a single time and around 32% taken by the ten largest. Sequences were obtained from PBMCs. Receptors originate from a man aged 60 to 69 with head and neck cancer. Both conserved end residues are part of each CDR3. A D gene is named only where the DNA matches it firmly. Clone size, where shown, is once, few, many, or a class for clones that have expanded.

J gene	D gene	V gene	clone size	CDR3 length	CDR3 DNA	CDR3 protein
TRBJ1-2	NA	TRBV14	NA	15	TGTGCCAGCAGCTGGGCGAGGGGCAGCACAGATGGCTACACCTTC	CASSWARGSTDGYTF
TRBJ1-1	NA	TRBV5-8	NA	13	TGTGCCAGCAGCTTACAGGGGAACACTGAAGCTTTCTTT	CASSLQGNTEAFF
TRBJ1-2	NA	TRBV7-8	NA	17	TGTGCCAGCAGCATCACACACCTACGCACAGCTAACTATGGCTACACCTTC	CASSITHLRTANYGYTF
TRBJ2-3	TRBD2	TRBV2	NA	15	TGTGCCAGCAGTGGGACTAGCGGAAACGCAGATACGCAGTATTTT	CASSGTSGNADTQYF
TRBJ1-1	NA	TRBV5-1	once	13	TGCGCCAGCAGCTTAGTTTCGGACACTGAAGCTTTCTTT	CASSLVSDTEAFF
TRBJ1-1	NA	TRBV2	NA	15	TGTGCCAGCAGTGCTTGGATGGGAAGTGGCACTGAAGCTTTCTTT	CASSAWMGSGTEAFF
TRBJ2-1	NA	TRBV10-2	NA	14	TGCGCCAGCAGTGAAATAGACCCCTCGGATGAGCAGTTCTTC	CASSEIDPSDEQFF
TRBJ1-1	NA	TRBV5-4	NA	13	TGTGCCAGCAGCTTGGTGGAGGGTCCTGAAGCTTTCTTT	CASSLVEGPEAFF
TRBJ2-7	NA	TRBV19	NA	13	TGTGCCAGTAGTTCCATGCGGGGAAACGAGCAGTACTTC	CASSSMRGNEQYF
TRBJ1-1	NA	TRBV11-3	NA	13	TGTGCCAGCAGCGAGACAGGGAACACTGAAGCTTTCTTT	CASSETGNTEAFF
TRBJ1-2	NA	TRBV7-6	NA	16	TGTGCCAGCAGCTTAGGATCAGGGGTTGGGCCCTATGGCTACACCTTC	CASSLGSGVGPYGYTF
TRBJ1-4	NA	TRBV7-6	NA	14	TGTGCCAGCAGGGTCACAGGAGTCGCCGGAAAACTGTTTTTT	CASRVTGVAGKLFF
TRBJ1-3	TRBD1	TRBV3-1/TRBV3-2	once	17	TGTGCCAGCAGCCCGATGACAGGGCGATTCTCTGGAAACACCATATATTTT	CASSPMTGRFSGNTIYF
TRBJ2-3	NA	TRBV7-6	NA	13	TGTGCCAGCAGCTTAGTTCGGCGAGATACGCAGTATTTT	CASSLVRRDTQYF
TRBJ1-1	NA	TRBV5-1	NA	14	TGCGCCAGCAGAGGCGGCGGACCGAACACTGAAGCTTTCTTT	CASRGGGPNTEAFF
TRBJ1-4	NA	TRBV5-1	once	14	TGCGCCAGCAGTACGGGGGTTGCTAATGAAAAACTGTTTTTT	CASSTGVANEKLFF
TRBJ2-7	TRBD1	TRBV28	medium-sized	13	TGTGCCAGCAGCCCGGGACAGGGGAAGGAGCAGTACTTC	CASSPGQGKEQYF
TRBJ2-3	NA	TRBV9	NA	22	TGTGCCAGCAGCCCATCGACCGATCCCACGGGCCAACGATCATCTAGCACAGATACGCAGTATTTT	CASSPSTDPTGQRSSSTDTQYF
TRBJ1-1	NA	TRBV19	NA	14	TGTGCCAGTAGTCAGACCGGGATGAGCACTGAAGCTTTCTTT	CASSQTGMSTEAFF
TRBJ2-1	NA	TRBV18	NA	14	TGTGCCAGCTCACCCTGGGGGGTTAACAATGAGCAGTTCTTC	CASSPWGVNNEQFF
TRBJ2-1	NA	TRBV27	NA	13	TGTGCCAGCAGTCCCAGTCGGGACAATGAGCAGTTCTTC	CASSPSRDNEQFF
TRBJ1-1	TRBD1	TRBV10-2	NA	14	TGCGCCAGCAGTAAAACAGGGGACTACACTGAAGCTTTCTTT	CASSKTGDYTEAFF
TRBJ1-2	NA	TRBV9	NA	14	TGTGCCAGCAGACGGGGGGGAGGAAACTATGGCTACACCTTC	CASRRGGGNYGYTF
TRBJ2-6	NA	TRBV7-6	NA	16	TGTGCCAGCAGCTCCTACAGAAGCTCTGGGGCCAACGTCCTGACTTTC	CASSSYRSSGANVLTF
TRBJ2-3	NA	TRBV5-1	NA	14	TGCGCCAGCAGCTCGCTGACTCACACAGATACGCAGTATTTT	CASSSLTHTDTQYF
TRBJ1-3	NA	TRBV6-1	NA	15	TGTGCCAGCAGTGAACAAGCACGCTTTGGAAACACCATATATTTT	CASSEQARFGNTIYF
TRBJ1-1	NA	TRBV6-6	once	16	TGTGCCAGCAGTGGCACGGGACACTCAGAGGACACTGAAGCTTTCTTT	CASSGTGHSEDTEAFF
TRBJ2-1	NA	TRBV7-3	NA	13	TGTGCCAGCAGCTCCACTAGCAGCAATGAGCAGTTCTTC	CASSSTSSNEQFF
TRBJ2-7	TRBD1	TRBV18	NA	19	TGTGCCAGCTCACCCATCGGACAGGGGCTTACGGCCAGCTCCTACGAGCAGTACTTC	CASSPIGQGLTASSYEQYF
TRBJ1-6	NA	TRBV4-2	NA	19	TGTGCCAGCAGCCAAGCGGGCGGAAGGGGCAGCTCCTATAATTCACCCCTCCACTTT	CASSQAGGRGSSYNSPLHF
TRBJ1-5	NA	TRBV6-5	NA	14	TGTGCCAGCAGTTACAGTCAGATTAATCAGCCCCAGCATTTT	CASSYSQINQPQHF
TRBJ2-1	NA	TRBV6-4	NA	16	TGTGCCAGCAGTGACTCGGGGGGCAGGGGCTCCAATGAGCAGTTCTTC	CASSDSGGRGSNEQFF
TRBJ2-6	NA	TRBV2	NA	13	TGTGCCAGCGGGACTCCTGGGGCCAACGTCCTGACTTTC	CASGTPGANVLTF
TRBJ2-5	TRBD1	TRBV12-3/TRBV12-4	NA	13	TGTGCCAGCAGATTTGACAGGGCGGAGACCCAGTACTTC	CASRFDRAETQYF
TRBJ2-1	NA	TRBV5-1	NA	13	TGCGCCAGCAGCTTGGGGGACCGGGATGAGCAGTTCTTC	CASSLGDRDEQFF
TRBJ2-3	NA	TRBV5-1	NA	13	TGCGCCAGCAGCCCGGACCTGTTGAATACGCAGTATTTT	CASSPDLLNTQYF
TRBJ2-5	NA	TRBV5-1	NA	14	TGCGCCAGCAGCTTTGGGCTGCTACAAGAGACCCAGTACTTC	CASSFGLLQETQYF
TRBJ2-7	NA	TRBV10-2	NA	14	TGCGCCAGCAGTGAGTCAGGGTACTCCTACGAGCAGTACTTC	CASSESGYSYEQYF
TRBJ1-3	TRBD1	TRBV5-8	NA	17	TGTGCCAGCAGCTTGGCCCCCGCCGGGACAGCTGGAAACACCATATATTTT	CASSLAPAGTAGNTIYF
TRBJ1-4	NA	TRBV13	NA	14	TGTGCCAGCAGCTTATCCGGGGAATCGGAAAAACTGTTTTTT	CASSLSGESEKLFF
TRBJ1-6	TRBD1	TRBV5-6	NA	15	TGTGCCAGCAGACCCACAGGGACAGGGAATTCACCCCTCCACTTT	CASRPTGTGNSPLHF